A single sample gave rise to the 18 T cell receptor beta chains below, sequenced in a study of T cells after yellow fever vaccination. TCRdb reanalysed the 5' RACE reads using MiXCR and keeps one entry per CDR3 protein. The profile shows nearly 45,000 distinct CDR3 sequences, approximately 6.3% of them singletons. Sequences were derived from CD8+ T cells not binding an NS4B(214-222) dextramer, sorted from PBMCs, sampled 45 days after the yellow fever booster vaccination. The receptor source for this set is a man younger than 45 who received the YFV17D yellow fever vaccine.

Many counts were recorded for this clonotype. V gene TRBV20-1 combines with J gene TRBJ2-3, with D possibly being TRBD1 or TRBD2 (6 bases each). The germline V and J ends were trimmed by 2 bases and 2 bases, with 32 bases remaining between them. The CDR3 consists of 21 residues. The germline CDR1 and CDR2 sequences are DFQATT and SNEGSKA (reference sequence). The CDR3 nucleotides are TGCAGTGCTAGATCCCAACTTGGGGTTCTCGGAGGGCCGGGGGCCACAGATACGCAGTATTTT. It yields the protein CSARSQLGVLGGPGATDTQYF.

This clonotype occurred many times. The rearrangement links TRBV5-1 to TRBJ2-7; 7 positions match TRBD1. Looked up from germline, CDR1 is SGHRS and CDR2 is YFSETQ. The CDR3 totals 13 residues. Trimming at V came to 4 bases and at J to 6 bases, leaving 7 bases not matched to a gene. The DNA for the CDR3 is TGCGCCAGCAGCCTCACAGGGGCAAGCGAGCAGTACTTC. This sequence encodes CASSLTGASEQYF.

In this sample, this clonotype turned up many times. The rearrangement links TRBV27 to TRBJ2-7, with D possibly being TRBD1 (6 bases). The germline V gene encodes CDR1 MNHEY and CDR2 SMNVEV (reference sequence). This CDR3 has 15 amino acids. Trimming stripped 6 bases from V and 2 bases from J, with 17 bases between. The CDR3 reads CASSPGHLSTYEQYF. The CDR3 DNA sequence: TGTGCCAGCAGCCCGGGACATCTCTCAACCTACGAGCAGTACTTC.

This clonotype has only a few counts. The chain uses TRBV7-9 and TRBJ1-2; D is possibly TRBD1 (5 bases). The CDR3 runs 14 residues. V dropped 5 bases and J dropped 1 base, with 11 bases sitting between them. Germline V CDR1 and CDR2: SEHNR, FQNEAQ (reference sequence). DNA for the CDR3: TGTGCCAGCAGCCCATCGGGACTTAACTATGGCTACACCTTC. Translated, it gives CASSPSGLNYGYTF.

At least ten counts were recorded for this clonotype. V and J are TRBV27 and TRBJ2-7; the match to TRBD2 covers 7 bases. The junction had 7 bases not matched to a gene; V was cut back by 2 bases and J by 3 bases. CDR1 and CDR2 (germline): MNHEY, SMNVEV (reference sequence). There are 15 residues in the CDR3. The CDR3 is CASSLGGLLIYEQYF. CDR3 DNA: TGTGCCAGCAGTTTAGGGGGACTACTAATCTACGAGCAGTACTTC.

This clonotype showed up many times. The chain couples TRBV20-1 to TRBJ2-5; D remains ambiguous. The CDR3 has 11 residues. Germline CDR1 is DFQATT and CDR2 is SNEGSKA (reference sequence). V was cut by 6 bases and J by 1 base, with 6 bases left in between. CDR3 protein: CSAASQETQYF. CDR3 sequence (DNA): TGCAGTGCGGCTAGCCAAGAGACCCAGTACTTC.

Note on this clonotype: A read error may explain this, as a much larger clone is one base away. V and J are TRBV27 and TRBJ2-1, with TRBD2 matching 13 bases. The germline CDR1 and CDR2 sequences are MNHEY and SMNVEV (reference sequence). The CDR3 is made up of 15 amino acids. V gave up 6 bases and J gave up 12 bases; unmatched junction bases: 11. CDR3 loop: CASSNRLAGGYAQFF. The CDR3 DNA follows: TGTGCCAGCAGCAACAGACTAGCGGGAGGTTATGCGCAGTTCTTC.

This clonotype occurred many times. The chain uses TRBV4-3 and TRBJ2-5; a possible D gene is TRBD2 (6 bases). The CDR3 consists of 15 residues. Trimming pared 0 bases from V and 0 bases from J, leaving 8 bases between. CDR1 is LGHNA, CDR2 YSLEER, per germline. CDR3 DNA sequence: TGCGCCAGCAGCCAAGAGATAGCGGACCAAGAGACCCAGTACTTC. It is translated as CASSQEIADQETQYF.

This clonotype was recorded many times. The V and J genes are TRBV3-1 and TRBJ2-7; a possible D gene is TRBD2 (5 bases). This CDR3 has 15 amino acids. In germline, CDR1 is LGHDT, CDR2 YNNKEL (reference sequence). Trimming removed 6 bases at V and 2 bases at J, with 17 bases between. Written as DNA, the CDR3 is TGTGCCAGCAGAGCCTGGCCGGGATCCCCCTACGAGCAGTACTTC. Its translation is CASRAWPGSPYEQYF.

J is TRBJ2-4 and V is TRBV4-2; D uncertain. V lost 4 bases and J 8 bases, leaving 27 bases between the germline ends. The germline gives CDR1 LGHNA, CDR2 YNFKEQ. The CDR3 contains 18 residues. DNA of the CDR3: TGTGCCAGCAGCCCAGAGAGTGATCGAGCCGTAACGGGTGACATTCAGTACTTC. Translated: CASSPESDRAVTGDIQYF.

The table lists this clonotype with many counts. V gene TRBV10-3 combines with J gene TRBJ2-3; D is unclear. Germline V gene lookup returns CDR1 ENHRY and CDR2 SYGVKD. The length of the CDR3 is 14 residues. The ends were cut back, 3 bases at V and 2 bases at J, with 9 bases in the middle. CDR3 nucleotide sequence: TGTGCCATCAGTGAAGAAGATAACACAGATACGCAGTATTTT. Translation: CAISEEDNTDTQYF.

This clonotype appeared many times. This rearrangement joins TRBV6-5 to TRBJ2-5; 7 positions match TRBD2. The CDR3 is made up of 15 amino acids. Per the germline V gene, CDR1 is MNHEY and CDR2 is SVGAGI. The junction had 12 bases not matched to a gene; V was cut back by 4 bases and J by 7 bases. CDR3 nucleotides: TGTGCCAGCAGTTCGGGGGGTGGAGGGCCAGGGACCCAGTACTTC. Encoded protein: CASSSGGGGPGTQYF.

This clonotype was counted only a few times. This sequence joins TRBV6-5 and TRBJ2-5; maybe TRBD1 (5 bases). V lost 4 bases to trimming and J lost 5 bases, with 17 bases between them. Germline V lookup: CDR1 MNHEY, CDR2 SVGAGI. This CDR3 contains 15 residues. This CDR3 reads CASSWPTEKGETQYF. The CDR3 bases are TGTGCCAGCAGTTGGCCGACAGAAAAAGGGGAGACCCAGTACTTC.

This clonotype was counted at least ten times. The V and J genes are TRBV4-3 and TRBJ2-1; no clear D gene. V lost 0 bases and J 1 base, leaving 13 bases between the germline ends. The CDR3 covers 17 residues. Germline lookup yields CDR1 LGHNA and CDR2 YSLEER. CDR3 amino acids: CASSQDSTTLSYNEQFF. The CDR3 DNA reads as TGCGCCAGCAGCCAAGATAGTACGACTTTATCCTACAATGAGCAGTTCTTC.

This clonotype was seen many times. The chain links TRBV5-1 to TRBJ2-7; TRBD2 matches at 8 bases. The V and J ends lost 5 bases and 4 bases, in that order; junction bases with no gene match: 11. The CDR3 consists of 15 residues. The germline CDR1 and CDR2 sequences are SGHRS and YFSETQ. The CDR3 bases are TGCGCCAGCAGAATCGTACCGGGGGGGTATTACGAGCAGTACTTC. It encodes CASRIVPGGYYEQYF.

This clonotype has a handful of counts. V usage is TRBV27 and J usage is TRBJ2-1; possible D gene TRBD2, 5 bases. Germline loops: CDR1 MNHEY, CDR2 SMNVEV (reference sequence). The CDR3 has 13 amino acids. Trimming left V 5 bases short and J 8 bases short, with 13 bases between. CDR3 sequence (DNA): TGTGCCAGCAGTCCCTCTAGCATCCATGAGCAGTTCTTC. This gives the protein CASSPSSIHEQFF.

This clonotype was observed many times. The CDR3 loop reads CASSYTLTGPTYEQYF. In DNA form, the CDR3 reads TGTGCCAGCAGTTACACTCTGACAGGGCCAACCTACGAGCAGTACTTC. The V call is TRBV6-5, the J call TRBJ2-7, with 7 bases identical to TRBD1. The CDR3 has 16 residues. The trim removed 2 bases at V and 2 bases at J, leaving 9 bases unmatched. The germline CDR1 and CDR2 sequences are MNHEY and SVGAGI.

This clonotype occurred many times. The chain combines TRBV20-1 with TRBJ1-1, with 8 bases aligning to TRBD1. Germline CDR1 reads DFQATT; CDR2 reads SNEGSKA (reference sequence). Germline trimming cut 0 bases from V and 5 bases from J; bases unmatched to any gene: 8. The CDR3 totals 15 residues. CDR3 coding DNA: TGCAGTGCTAGAGATCGGGGACAGGCACCAACTGAAGCTTTCTTT. Translating it yields CSARDRGQAPTEAFF.